One and the same sample provided the 2 T cell receptor beta chains below, sequenced in a study of OX40 agonist ivuxolimab in advanced cancers. Assay used: immunoSEQ multiplex PCR; TCRdb lists only in-frame clones, some missing. The profile shows tens of thousands of clones, approximately 92% of them singletons. The sample here was CD4+ or CD8+ T cells sorted from blood, taken in a trial of the OX40 agonist ivuxolimab. These TCRs come from an adult with an advanced solid tumor such as melanoma, head and neck, liver or kidney cancer.

The rearrangement uses TRBV28 and TRBJ2-1; D uncertain. Germline V gene data show CDR1 as MDHEN and CDR2 as SYDVKM. The CDR3 sequence is 14 residues long. The germline V and J ends were trimmed by 4 bases and 5 bases, with 12 bases remaining between them. In nucleotides, the CDR3 is TGTGCCAGCAGTTCCAACCGGGCGGACAATGAGCAGTTCTTC. It is translated as CASSSNRADNEQFF.

V gene TRBV28 combines with J gene TRBJ1-1; 7 nucleotides line up with TRBD1. V was pared by 3 bases and J by 4 bases, with 8 bases of the junction left unmatched. CDR1 and CDR2 from the germline V gene are MDHEN and SYDVKM. The CDR3 has 15 amino acids. This CDR3 reads CASSFRPGGRTEAFF. The CDR3 DNA sequence: TGTGCCAGCAGTTTTAGGCCAGGGGGGCGCACTGAAGCTTTCTTT.